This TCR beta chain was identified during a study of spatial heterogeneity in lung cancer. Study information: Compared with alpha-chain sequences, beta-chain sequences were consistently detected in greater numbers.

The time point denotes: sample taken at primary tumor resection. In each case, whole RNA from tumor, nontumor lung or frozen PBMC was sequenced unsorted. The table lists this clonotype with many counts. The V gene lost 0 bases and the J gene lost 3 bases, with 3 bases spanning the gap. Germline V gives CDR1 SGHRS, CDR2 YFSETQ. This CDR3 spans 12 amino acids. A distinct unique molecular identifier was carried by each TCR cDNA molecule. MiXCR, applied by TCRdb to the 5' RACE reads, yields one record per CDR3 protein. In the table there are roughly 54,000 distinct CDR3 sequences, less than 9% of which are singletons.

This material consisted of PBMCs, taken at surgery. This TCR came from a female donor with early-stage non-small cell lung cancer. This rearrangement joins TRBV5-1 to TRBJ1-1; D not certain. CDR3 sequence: CASSLDYTEAFF. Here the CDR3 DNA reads TGCGCCAGCAGCTTGGATTACACTGAAGCTTTCTTT.